These 26 T cell receptor beta chains came from one sample sequenced in a study of blood T cell repertoires in COVID-19. The method was immunoSEQ multiplex PCR; TCRdb's version includes in-frame clones alone and lacks a portion of them. The repertoire holds about 44,000 clones, with more than 65% as singletons. Sequenced: peripheral blood. These TCRs come from a man at least 80 years old with acute or convalescent COVID-19.

This chain connects TRBV19 to TRBJ2-1; D is perhaps TRBD2 (6 bases). CDR1 is LNHDA and CDR2 is SQIVND in the germline V gene (reference sequence). This CDR3 region has 14 residues. Trimming left V 5 bases short and J 4 bases short, with 12 bases between. DNA for the CDR3: TGTGCCAGTAGTTTCGGCGGGACGTACAATGAGCAGTTCTTC. Translated: CASSFGGTYNEQFF. The complete variable domain, with remaining parts taken from reference TRBV19 and TRBJ2-1, reads DGGITQSPKYLFRKEGQNVTLSCEQNLNHDAMYWYRQDPGQGLRLIYYSQIVNDFQKGDIAEGYSVSREKKESFPLTVTSAQKNPTAFYLCASSFGGTYNEQFFGPGTRLTVL.

J is TRBJ2-2 and V is TRBV6-2 or TRBV6-3, with 11 nucleotides matching TRBD1. Germline trimming cut 6 bases from V and 9 bases from J; bases unmatched to any gene: 9. Per germline, CDR1 MNHEY and CDR2 SVGEGT. This CDR3 has 15 residues. The CDR3 protein is CASSQGTGGTRELFF. CDR3 DNA sequence: TGTGCCAGCAGCCAAGGGACAGGGGGAACCCGGGAGCTGTTTTTT.

V usage is TRBV7-9 and J usage is TRBJ2-5, with D perhaps matching TRBD1 (6 bases). CDR3 length: 16 amino acids. V dropped 5 bases and J dropped 5 bases, with 21 bases sitting between them. In germline, CDR1 is SEHNR, CDR2 FQNEAQ (reference sequence). The CDR3 coding sequence is TGTGCCAGCAGCCCCTGGGGGCAGTTGGGGCGGGAGACCCAGTACTTC. It encodes CASSPWGQLGRETQYF.

This clone was seen a few times. The chain uses TRBV2 and TRBJ1-5; possible D gene TRBD1, 5 bases. Germline V gives CDR1 SNHLY, CDR2 FYNNEI. Between the trimmed V and J ends, which lost 5 bases and 2 bases, there was a span of 13 bases. The CDR3 has 15 amino acids. In DNA, the CDR3 is TGTGCCAGCAGTTTGCTCTGGGGGGGCAATCAGCCCCAGCATTTT. This encodes CASSLLWGGNQPQHF.

The rearrangement uses TRBV11-2 and TRBJ2-1; possibly TRBD2 for D (6 bases). The length of the CDR3 is 16 residues. Germline V lookup: CDR1 SGHAT, CDR2 FQNNGV. V was trimmed by 5 bases and J by 2 bases, leaving 16 bases between them. CDR3: CASSVSGGWTYNEQFF. CDR3 coding DNA: TGTGCCAGCAGCGTTAGCGGAGGGTGGACCTACAATGAGCAGTTCTTC.

The chain carries TRBV27 and TRBJ2-3; 8 bases fit TRBD1. The CDR3 runs to 15 residues. The germline V gene has CDR1 MNHEY and CDR2 SMNVEV (reference sequence). Losses at the gene ends were 5 bases for V and 2 bases for J; bases not matched to a gene: 6. The CDR3 loop reads CASSRWDRNTDTQYF. In DNA, the CDR3 is TGTGCCAGCAGTCGCTGGGACAGGAACACAGATACGCAGTATTTT.

The chain has TRBV30 and TRBJ2-1; TRBD2 matches 10 bases. The germline V gene has CDR1 GTSNPN and CDR2 SVGIG (reference sequence). The length of the CDR3 is 13 residues. The junction had 5 bases not matched to a gene; V was cut back by 5 bases and J by 7 bases. In DNA, the CDR3 is TGTGCCTGGGAGCGGGAGGGAAGAAATGAGCAGTTCTTC. Protein: CAWEREGRNEQFF.

The chain is built from TRBV11-2 and TRBJ2-1, with 9 bases aligning to TRBD2. CDR1 SGHAT and CDR2 FQNNGV come from the germline V gene. CDR3 length: 15 residues. J lost 0 bases, V lost 6 bases, and 3 bases had no gene match. The CDR3 region has the DNA TGTGCCAGCAGAATAGCGGGAGCCTCCTACAATGAGCAGTTCTTC. Protein sequence: CASRIAGASYNEQFF.

The rearrangement links TRBV7-8 to TRBJ2-7; possible D gene TRBD2, 5 bases. Germline V gene lookup returns CDR1 SGHVS and CDR2 FQNEAQ. This CDR3 has 16 residues. Trimming cost V 1 base and J 0 bases, with 13 bases left between them. This chain's CDR3 is CASSLVRDRDSYEQYF. In DNA, the CDR3 is TGTGCCAGCAGCTTAGTGAGGGATCGCGACTCCTACGAGCAGTACTTC.

V usage is TRBV19 and J usage is TRBJ1-1, with D perhaps matching TRBD1 (5 bases). Germline CDR1 and CDR2: LNHDA and SQIVND (reference sequence). The CDR3 is made up of 12 amino acids. With 6 bases removed from V and 2 bases from J, the gap between germline ends came to 7 bases. The CDR3 reads CASRDSNTEAFF. CDR3 nucleotides: TGTGCCAGTAGAGACAGTAACACTGAAGCTTTCTTT.

This clone has more than one count but fewer than ten. The gene calls are TRBV5-6 and TRBJ2-3, with TRBD2 as a possible D gene (6 bases). V was trimmed by 3 bases and J by 0 bases, leaving 8 bases between them. CDR1 and CDR2 (germline): SGHDT, YYEEEE. This CDR3 region has 14 residues. The CDR3 region has the DNA TGTGCCAGCAGCTGGGCGGGAAGCACAGATACGCAGTATTTT. It is translated as CASSWAGSTDTQYF.

The CDR3 spells CASSQGGKGVGTNEKLFF. CDR3 nucleotide sequence: TGTGCCAGCAGCCAAGGGGGAAAAGGGGTAGGAACTAATGAAAAACTGTTTTTT. The chain employs TRBV3-1 (or the pseudogene TRBV3-2) and TRBJ1-4, with TRBD1 as a possible D gene (5 bases). Germline values: CDR1 LGHDT, CDR2 YNNKEL (reference sequence). Trimming shortened V by 1 base and J by 1 base, and 16 bases separated the two germline ends. This CDR3 spans 18 amino acids.

The gene calls are TRBV11-2 and TRBJ1-3, with TRBD1 identical over 10 bases. CDR1 is SGHAT, CDR2 FQNNGV, per germline. V lost 3 bases to trimming and J lost 7 bases; unmatched junction nucleotides: 3. CDR3 length: 14 amino acids. The CDR3 DNA is TGTGCCAGCAGCTTGGGACAGGGGTGGAACACCATATATTTT. The encoded protein is CASSLGQGWNTIYF.

The V gene is TRBV29-1, the J gene TRBJ2-1; 14 bases map to TRBD2. CDR1 is SQVTM and CDR2 is ANQGSEA in the germline V gene. Trimming at V came to 6 bases and at J to 11 bases, leaving 9 bases not matched to a gene. The CDR3 is 14 amino acids. The CDR3 spells CSVGTSGGRGKQFF. CDR3 DNA: TGCAGCGTGGGGACTAGCGGGGGACGGGGGAAGCAGTTCTTC.

The chain links TRBV4-1 to TRBJ2-1; a possible D gene is TRBD2 (5 bases). Trimming cost V 6 bases and J 9 bases, with 18 bases left between them. This CDR3 spans 14 amino acids. The V gene's germline CDR1 is MGHRA and CDR2 YSYEKL. The CDR3 DNA reads as TGCGCCAGCAGAGGATTTGGGCTAGCTAGTGAGCAGTTCTTC. It codes for CASRGFGLASEQFF.

J is TRBJ2-1 and V is TRBV21-1; no DNA check was done on the table's D call, TRBD1. TRBV21-1 is given as a pseudogene. The CDR3 contains 23 residues. CDR3 in amino acids: CASSKWSQKADIPIPGGPREQFF. The CDR3 nucleotides read TGTGCCAGCAGCAAATGGAGTCAAAAAGCGGATATTCCGATTCCTGGGGGCCCGCGGGAGCAGTTCTTC.

This clone was picked up a small number of times. This chain connects TRBV5-8 to TRBJ1-4; D might be TRBD1 (6 bases). V gave up 1 base and J gave up 8 bases, with 12 bases separating them. The CDR3 length is 14 residues. Per germline, CDR1 SGHTS and CDR2 YDEGEE. The CDR3 DNA sequence: TGTGCCAGCAGCTTGCGGGGGGCGCAGGAAAAACTGTTTTTT. Its protein is CASSLRGAQEKLFF.

The V call is TRBV3-1 (or the pseudogene TRBV3-2), the J call TRBJ2-5; possibly TRBD2 for D (6 bases). The V end was cut by 0 bases, the J end by 7 bases, with 18 bases between. There are 16 residues in the CDR3. CDR1 and CDR2 from the germline V gene are LGHDT and YNNKEL (reference sequence). CDR3 sequence reads: CASSQESLLAGGTQYF. The DNA of the CDR3 is TGTGCCAGCAGCCAAGAATCATTACTAGCCGGTGGGACCCAGTACTTC.

In DNA form, the CDR3 reads TGTGCCAGCCAGGGAGGGTTGGGGATAACATCCACAGATACGCAGTATTTT. Translated, it gives CASQGGLGITSTDTQYF. The chain recombines TRBV2 with TRBJ2-3; 7 bases align to TRBD2. J lost 2 bases, V lost 8 bases, and 16 bases had no gene match. This CDR3 contains 17 residues. Germline CDR1 SNHLY, CDR2 FYNNEI. The entire variable domain, with the rest obtained from reference TRBV2 and TRBJ2-3, is as follows: EPEVTQTPSHQVTQMGQEVILRCVPISNHLYFYWYRQILGQKVEFLVSFYNNEISEKSEIFDDQFSVERPDGSNFTLKIRSTKLEDSAMYFCASQGGLGITSTDTQYFGPGTRLTVL.

This sequence joins TRBV15 and TRBJ2-1, with 13 bases lining up with TRBD2. Germline assignment: CDR1 LNHNV and CDR2 YYDKDF (reference sequence). This CDR3 is built from 17 residues. Losses at the gene ends were 0 bases for V and 8 bases for J; bases not matched to a gene: 7. As DNA, the CDR3 is TGTGCCACCAGCAGAGATCGTCGGACTAGCGGGAGCTATGAGCAGTTCTTC. Translating it yields CATSRDRRTSGSYEQFF.

The chain combines TRBV18 with TRBJ2-1; tentatively, D is TRBD1 (6 bases). V was pared by 2 bases and J by 2 bases, with 13 bases between. There are 16 residues in the CDR3. Germline CDR1 and CDR2: KGHSH and LQKENI. The DNA for the CDR3 is TGTGCCAGCTCACCAATAGGGGGAACACCCTACAATGAGCAGTTCTTC. Translated: CASSPIGGTPYNEQFF.

In this sample, this clone turned up once. The chain links TRBV7-8 to TRBJ1-3; a possible D gene is TRBD1 (6 bases). The germline CDR1 and CDR2 sequences are SGHVS and FQNEAQ. Deletions cut 1 base from V and 4 bases from J, with 11 bases between. This CDR3 contains 15 residues. CDR3 amino acids: CASSLVGGPGNTIYF. CDR3 bases: TGTGCCAGCAGCTTAGTCGGGGGGCCGGGAAACACCATATATTTT.

This clone was counted between two and nine times. J is TRBJ1-1 and V is TRBV28; a possible D gene is TRBD1 (6 bases). The V and J ends lost 10 bases and 1 base respectively, with 19 bases between them. Germline-derived CDR1 and CDR2 are MDHEN and SYDVKM. There are 15 residues in the CDR3. In DNA form, the CDR3 reads TGTGCCATCAGAGAGGGGGTGAGGGGGAACACTGAAGCTTTCTTT. As protein: CAIREGVRGNTEAFF.

The CDR3 coding sequence is TGCGCCAGCAGCTTGACGGACAGGGCACTTAATTCACCCCTCCACTTT. This translates into CASSLTDRALNSPLHF. The rearrangement uses TRBV4-1 and TRBJ1-6; 8 nucleotides agree with TRBD1. Germline values: CDR1 MGHRA, CDR2 YSYEKL. Unmatched junction bases numbered 9, after V lost 5 bases and J lost 6 bases. The CDR3 loop spans 16 amino acids.

The chain combines TRBV28 with TRBJ1-6; no definite D call. The V end lost 7 bases, the J end lost 1 base, and 17 bases lay between the germline ends. The CDR3 contains 17 residues. The germline V gene encodes CDR1 MDHEN and CDR2 SYDVKM. CDR3 amino acids: CASTPGRRGSYNSPLHF. The CDR3 DNA reads TGTGCCAGCACCCCGGGCAGGAGAGGGTCCTATAATTCACCCCTCCACTTT.

This rearrangement joins TRBV5-6 to TRBJ1-5, with 8 bases that match TRBD1. Looked up from germline, CDR1 is SGHDT and CDR2 is YYEEEE. V gave up 6 bases and J gave up 2 bases; unmatched junction bases: 7. CDR3 size: 15 residues. This CDR3 is CASTPGGIGNQPQHF. The CDR3 nucleotides read TGTGCCAGCACCCCAGGGGGCATTGGCAATCAGCCCCAGCATTTT.